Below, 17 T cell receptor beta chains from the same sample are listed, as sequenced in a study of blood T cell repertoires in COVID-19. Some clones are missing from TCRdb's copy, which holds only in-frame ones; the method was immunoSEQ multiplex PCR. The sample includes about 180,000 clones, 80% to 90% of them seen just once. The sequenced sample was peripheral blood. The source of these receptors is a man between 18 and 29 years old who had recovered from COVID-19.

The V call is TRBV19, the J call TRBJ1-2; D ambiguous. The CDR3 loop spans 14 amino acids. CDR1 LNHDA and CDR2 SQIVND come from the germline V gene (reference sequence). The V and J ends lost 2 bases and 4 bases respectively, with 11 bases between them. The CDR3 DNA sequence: TGTGCCAGTAGTATATCCAGATGGGCCTATGGCTACACCTTC. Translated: CASSISRWAYGYTF. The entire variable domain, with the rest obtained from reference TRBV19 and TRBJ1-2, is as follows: DGGITQSPKYLFRKEGQNVTLSCEQNLNHDAMYWYRQDPGQGLRLIYYSQIVNDFQKGDIAEGYSVSREKKESFPLTVTSAQKNPTAFYLCASSISRWAYGYTFGSGTRLTVV.

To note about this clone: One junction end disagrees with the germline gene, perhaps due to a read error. The CDR3 bases are TGTGCCAGCGGCACAGCTGGGAACACCATATATTTT. It encodes CASGTAGNTIYF. This chain connects TRBV9 to TRBJ1-3; D unresolved. The CDR3 length is 12 residues. The germline V gene has CDR1 SGDLS and CDR2 YYNGEE.

The CDR3 DNA reads as TGTGCCAGCCATGTGAACACTGAAGCTTTCTTT. It yields the protein CASHVNTEAFF. This chain uses TRBV28 with TRBJ1-1; D ambiguous. CDR1 is MDHEN and CDR2 is SYDVKM in the germline V gene. Between the trimmed V and J ends, which lost 8 bases and 0 bases, there was a span of 4 bases. CDR3 size: 11 residues.

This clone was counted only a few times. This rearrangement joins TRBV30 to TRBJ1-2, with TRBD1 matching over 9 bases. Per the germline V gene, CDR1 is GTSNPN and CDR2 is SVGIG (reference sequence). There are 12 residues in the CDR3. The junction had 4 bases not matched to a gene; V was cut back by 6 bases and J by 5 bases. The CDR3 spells CACQDRGYGYTF. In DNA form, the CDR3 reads TGTGCCTGCCAGGACAGGGGTTATGGCTACACCTTC.

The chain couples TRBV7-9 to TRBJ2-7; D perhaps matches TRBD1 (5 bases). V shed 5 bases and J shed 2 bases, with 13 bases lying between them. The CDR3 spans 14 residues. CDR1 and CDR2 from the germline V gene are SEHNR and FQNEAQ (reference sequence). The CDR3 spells CASSRQGGTYEQYF. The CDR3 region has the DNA TGTGCCAGCAGCCGCCAGGGTGGGACCTACGAGCAGTACTTC.

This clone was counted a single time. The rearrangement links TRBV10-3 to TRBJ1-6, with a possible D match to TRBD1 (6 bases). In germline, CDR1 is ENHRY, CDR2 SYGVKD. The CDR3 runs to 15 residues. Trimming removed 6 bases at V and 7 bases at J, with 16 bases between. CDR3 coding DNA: TGTGCCATCAGGGGACGGGACATACGGAATTCACCCCTCCACTTT. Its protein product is CAIRGRDIRNSPLHF.

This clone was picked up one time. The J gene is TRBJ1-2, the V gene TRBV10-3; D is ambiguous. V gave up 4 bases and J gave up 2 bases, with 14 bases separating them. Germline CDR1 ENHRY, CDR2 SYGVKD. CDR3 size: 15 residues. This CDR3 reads CAISVSGMLNYGYTF. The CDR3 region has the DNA TGTGCCATCAGTGTCTCGGGGATGTTGAACTATGGCTACACCTTC.

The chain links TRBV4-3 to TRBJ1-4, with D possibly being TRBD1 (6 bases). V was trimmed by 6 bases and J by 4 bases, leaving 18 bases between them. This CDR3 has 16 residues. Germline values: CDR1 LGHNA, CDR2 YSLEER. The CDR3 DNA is TGCGCCAGCAGTCTAACTTTACAGGGATATAATGAAAAACTGTTTTTT. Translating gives CASSLTLQGYNEKLFF.

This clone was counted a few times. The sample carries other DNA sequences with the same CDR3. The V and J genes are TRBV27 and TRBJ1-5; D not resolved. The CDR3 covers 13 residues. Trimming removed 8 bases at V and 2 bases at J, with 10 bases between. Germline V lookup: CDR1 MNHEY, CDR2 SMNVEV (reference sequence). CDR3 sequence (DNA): TGTGCCAGCGGGCATCGCGGCAATCAGCCCCAGCATTTT. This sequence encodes CASGHRGNQPQHF.

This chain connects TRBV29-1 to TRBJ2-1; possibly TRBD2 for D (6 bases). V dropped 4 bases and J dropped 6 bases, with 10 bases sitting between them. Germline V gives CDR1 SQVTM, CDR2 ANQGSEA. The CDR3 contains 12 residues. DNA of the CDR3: TGCAGCGTTGCTAGGGGAGGCAATGAGCAGTTCTTC. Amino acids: CSVARGGNEQFF.

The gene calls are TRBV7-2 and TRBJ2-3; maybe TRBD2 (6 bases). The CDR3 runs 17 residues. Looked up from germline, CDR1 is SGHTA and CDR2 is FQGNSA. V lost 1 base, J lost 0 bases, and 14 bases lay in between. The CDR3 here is CASSLVGSGESTDTQYF. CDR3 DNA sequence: TGTGCCAGCAGCTTAGTTGGTTCGGGAGAGAGCACAGATACGCAGTATTTT.

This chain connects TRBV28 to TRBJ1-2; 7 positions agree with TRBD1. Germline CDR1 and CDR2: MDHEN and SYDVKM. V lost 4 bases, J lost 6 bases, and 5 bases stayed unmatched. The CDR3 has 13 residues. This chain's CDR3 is CASSSGQTDGYTF. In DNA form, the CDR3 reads TGTGCCAGCAGTTCGGGACAGACTGATGGCTACACCTTC.

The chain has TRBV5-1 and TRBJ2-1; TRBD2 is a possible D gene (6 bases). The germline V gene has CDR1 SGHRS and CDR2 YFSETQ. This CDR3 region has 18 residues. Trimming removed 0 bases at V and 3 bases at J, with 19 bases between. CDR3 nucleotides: TGCGCCAGCAGCTTGGACCCTGCGGGGCTAGCACGCTACAATGAGCAGTTCTTC. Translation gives CASSLDPAGLARYNEQFF. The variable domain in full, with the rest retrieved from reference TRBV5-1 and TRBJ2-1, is KAGVTQTPRYLIKTRGQQVTLSCSPISGHRSVSWYQQTPGQGLQFLFEYFSETQRNKGNFPGRFSGRQFSNSRSEMNVSTLELGDSALYLCASSLDPAGLARYNEQFFGPGTRLTVL.

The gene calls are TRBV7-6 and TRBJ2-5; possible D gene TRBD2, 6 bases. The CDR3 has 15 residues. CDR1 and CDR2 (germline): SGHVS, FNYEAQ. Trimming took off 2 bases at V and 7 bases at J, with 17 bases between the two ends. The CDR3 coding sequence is TGTGCCAGCAGCTTATTGGCGGGGCCCCAATCGACCCAGTACTTC. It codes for CASSLLAGPQSTQYF.

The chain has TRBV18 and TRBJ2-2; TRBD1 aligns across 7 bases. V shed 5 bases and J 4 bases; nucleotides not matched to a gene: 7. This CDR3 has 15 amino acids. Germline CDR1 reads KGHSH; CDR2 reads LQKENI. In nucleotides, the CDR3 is TGTGCCAGCTCAGCTTCGGGACAGACCACCGGGGAGCTGTTTTTT. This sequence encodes CASSASGQTTGELFF.

CDR3 DNA sequence: TGTGCCAGCAGCCCCGGGACAGGGTTTAATCAGCCCCAGCATTTT. It is translated as CASSPGTGFNQPQHF. The J gene is TRBJ1-5, the V gene TRBV27; 9 bases are a match to TRBD1. V was clipped by 6 bases and J by 4 bases; unmatched bases: 7. CDR1 is MNHEY, CDR2 SMNVEV, per germline (reference sequence). CDR3 length: 15 residues.

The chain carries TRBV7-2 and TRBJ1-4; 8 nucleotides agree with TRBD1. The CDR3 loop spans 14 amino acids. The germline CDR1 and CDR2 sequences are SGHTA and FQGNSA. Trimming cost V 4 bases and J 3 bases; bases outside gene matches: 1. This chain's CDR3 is CASSSGGPNEKLFF. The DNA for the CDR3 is TGTGCCAGCAGCTCAGGGGGCCCTAATGAAAAACTGTTTTTT. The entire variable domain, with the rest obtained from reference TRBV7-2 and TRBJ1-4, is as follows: GAGVSQSPSNKVTEKGKDVELRCDPISGHTALYWYRQSLGQGLEFLIYFQGNSAPDKSGLPSDRFSAERTGGSVSTLTIQRTQQEDSAVYLCASSSGGPNEKLFFGSGTQLSVL.